This TCR beta chain derives from a study of blood T cell repertoires in COVID-19. Study-level information: From the United States, Italy and Spain came samples of acute and convalescent COVID-19. The cDNA or gDNA used as material had been derived from T cells, B-cell-depleted T cells, or PBMCs.

In the authors' methods: Cell counts per sample came from amplifying reference gene primers. TCRdb keeps only in-frame clones here, not all; method: immunoSEQ multiplex PCR. The V and J calls and clone size were taken over from that table, and D and trimming were inferred from the DNA. Counted here are approximately 130,000 clones, around 87% occurring once; the ten biggest clones make up approximately 20%. CDR1 and CDR2 from the germline V gene are LGHNT and FRNRAP. The CDR3 runs to 15 residues. V shed 8 bases and J 5 bases; nucleotides not matched to a gene: 7. The chain recombines TRBV12-5 with TRBJ1-6, with 9 bases fitting TRBD1. Sequencing was done on a sample of peripheral blood. This TCR was sampled from a woman aged 45 to 65 who had recovered from COVID-19. In DNA, the CDR3 is TGTGCTAGTTCGACCGGGACAGGGAATAATTCACCCCTCCACTTT. Its protein is CASSTGTGNNSPLHF.